This T cell receptor (beta chain) is from a study of monozygotic twins with cystic fibrosis. Findings and caveats of the study: No link emerged between shared CDR3 counts and age, concordance or severity.

The method was immunoSEQ multiplex PCR; TCRdb's version includes in-frame clones alone and lacks a portion of them. The data hold roughly 13,000 clones, with approximately 90% observed a single time. In regard to this clone: What it binds is unknown.

Sequenced: blood. This receptor was obtained from a boy aged 5 to 17 with cystic fibrosis.

The CDR3 bases are TGCGCCAGCAGCTTGGGGGGGTTTGATACGCAGTATTTT. Its translation: CASSLGGFDTQYF. The chain couples TRBV5-1 to TRBJ2-3; TRBD1 or TRBD2 may be the D gene (5 bases each). Trimming removed 0 bases from V and 6 bases from J, with 8 bases in between. The CDR3 consists of 13 residues. Germline-derived CDR1 and CDR2 are SGHRS and YFSETQ.